A single sample is the source of the 13 T cell receptor beta chains below, sequenced in a study of blood T cell repertoires in COVID-19. Data came from immunoSEQ multiplex PCR; TCRdb stores just in-frame clones and leaves some out. Among about 140,000 clones listed, over 80% were seen once. Sequenced material: peripheral blood. All receptors derive from a woman aged 45-65 years with acute or convalescent COVID-19.

The chain is built from TRBV28 and TRBJ1-5; the match to TRBD1 covers 7 bases. Germline V lookup: CDR1 MDHEN, CDR2 SYDVKM. Germline trimming cut 6 bases from V and 4 bases from J; bases unmatched to any gene: 6. The CDR3 consists of 14 residues. The CDR3 DNA is TGTGCCAGCAGCTTGGACAGGTCAAATCAGCCCCAGCATTTT. Encoded protein: CASSLDRSNQPQHF.

The gene calls are TRBV6-5 and TRBJ2-3; a possible D gene is TRBD1 (5 bases). CDR1 and CDR2 from the germline V gene are MNHEY and SVGAGI. V shed 3 bases and J shed 0 bases, with 10 bases lying between them. This CDR3 has 15 amino acids. CDR3 in amino acids: CASSYIGASTDTQYF. In DNA form, the CDR3 reads TGTGCCAGCAGTTATATTGGGGCGAGCACAGATACGCAGTATTTT.

The chain carries TRBV7-3 and TRBJ2-3; 10 bases match TRBD2. After removal of 4 bases from V and 6 bases from J, the junction contained 4 bases not matched to a gene. The germline gives CDR1 SGHTA, CDR2 FQGTGA. There are 14 residues in the CDR3. The CDR3 is CASSSAGGPDTQYF. The CDR3 region has the DNA TGTGCCAGCAGCTCAGCGGGAGGGCCGGATACGCAGTATTTT.

The chain has TRBV3-1 (or the pseudogene TRBV3-2) and TRBJ1-2; D remains unclear. The germline V gene has CDR1 LGHDT and CDR2 YNNKEL (reference sequence). Between the trimmed V and J ends, which lost 3 bases and 3 bases, there was a span of 11 bases. There are 14 residues in the CDR3. The DNA for the CDR3 is TGTGCCAGCAGCCACCAACCCGAGGACTATGGCTACACCTTC. Translated, it gives CASSHQPEDYGYTF.

The V call is TRBV5-6, the J call TRBJ1-2; perhaps TRBD1 as D (5 bases). The V end was cut by 3 bases, the J end by 1 base, with 7 bases between. CDR3 length equals 13 residues. The germline V gene has CDR1 SGHDT and CDR2 YYEEEE. The CDR3 sequence: CASSSDSNYGYTF. The CDR3 DNA reads TGTGCCAGCAGCTCCGACAGTAACTATGGCTACACCTTC.

The V and J genes are TRBV9 and TRBJ1-1; a possible D gene is TRBD1 (5 bases). CDR3 length equals 16 residues. Trimming cost V 1 base and J 1 base, with 14 bases left between them. CDR1 SGDLS and CDR2 YYNGEE come from the germline V gene. The CDR3 DNA sequence: TGTGCCAGCAGCGTATTGGGGCACTCGGCGAACACTGAAGCTTTCTTT. This translates into CASSVLGHSANTEAFF.

The chain carries TRBV6-5 and TRBJ2-1, with a possible D match to TRBD2 (5 bases). The CDR3 length is 15 residues. Trimming pared 4 bases from V and 7 bases from J, leaving 17 bases between. Germline CDR1 reads MNHEY; CDR2 reads SVGAGI. The chain's CDR3 is CASSSNRDGRNEQFF. In DNA, the CDR3 is TGTGCCAGCAGTTCCAACCGGGATGGTAGGAATGAGCAGTTCTTC.

V gene TRBV11-1 combines with J gene TRBJ2-1, with D possibly TRBD1 on 5 matching bases. V was trimmed by 5 bases and J by 5 bases, leaving 10 bases between them. The CDR3 is 13 residues long. In germline, CDR1 is SGHAT, CDR2 FQDESV (reference sequence). CDR3 amino acids: CASSRTPDNEQFF. CDR3 nucleotides: TGTGCCAGCAGCCGGACACCCGACAATGAGCAGTTCTTC.

This chain joins TRBV5-8 and TRBJ1-4; TRBD1 agrees at 10 bases. CDR1 is SGHTS and CDR2 is YDEGEE in the germline V gene. V was clipped by 0 bases and J by 9 bases; unmatched bases: 8. The CDR3 covers 16 residues. The CDR3 is CASSLGLGQGGKKLFF. The CDR3 DNA reads TGTGCCAGCAGCTTGGGCCTCGGACAGGGGGGTAAAAAACTGTTTTTT.

This chain connects TRBV15 to TRBJ1-5, with a weak D call TRBD1 (6 bases). Trimming stripped 3 bases from V and 4 bases from J, with 16 bases between. Germline CDR1 is LNHNV and CDR2 is YYDKDF (reference sequence). CDR3 length equals 16 residues. CDR3 bases: TGTGCCACCAGCAGCGATACAGGGCTACCAAATCAGCCCCAGCATTTT. The encoded protein is CATSSDTGLPNQPQHF.

The chain is built from TRBV3-1 (or the pseudogene TRBV3-2) and TRBJ1-2, with D unclear. Germline CDR1 LGHDT, CDR2 YNNKEL (reference sequence). The CDR3 spans 13 residues. V lost 2 bases and J lost 8, with 12 bases in between. The CDR3: CASSQLGGVGYTF. The CDR3, as DNA: TGTGCCAGCAGCCAACTGGGCGGGGTAGGCTACACCTTC.

The rearrangement joins TRBV19 to TRBJ2-3, with TRBD2 matching 7 bases. Trimming cost V 3 bases and J 0 bases; bases outside gene matches: 9. Germline assignment: CDR1 LNHDA and CDR2 SQIVND (reference sequence). The CDR3 loop spans 17 amino acids. Here the CDR3 reads CASSIGTSAPSTDTQYF. CDR3 coding DNA: TGTGCCAGTAGTATTGGTACTAGCGCGCCCAGCACAGATACGCAGTATTTT.

The chain employs TRBV27 and TRBJ2-1; 9 nucleotides agree with TRBD2. The CDR3 covers 11 residues. The germline gives CDR1 MNHEY, CDR2 SMNVEV (reference sequence). V was clipped by 4 bases and J by 14 bases; unmatched bases: 3. The CDR3 protein is CASSSSGEEFF. The CDR3 bases are TGTGCCAGCAGTTCTAGCGGGGAGGAGTTCTTC.